This T cell receptor (beta chain) appears in the sequencing data of a study of regulatory T cells in long-lasting Graves disease. Study-wide background: Persistent cases were those of Graves' disease that involved over 5 years of antithyroid drugs with positive TSH receptor antibodies.

This clonotype came up many times. For TCR beta, libraries came from iRepertoire HTBI primers and Arm-PCR of CDR3 regions. Each CDR3 protein is one row after TCRdb ran MiXCR on the multiplex PCR reads. The data contain some 450,000 distinct CDR3 sequences, about 20% of them seen just once; the ten biggest clones take up 26%. The time point: persistent/refractory GD, antithyroid drugs over 5 years with positive TRAb. From PBMCs, RNA was extracted and then used to make the TCR library. The sample was peripheral blood mononuclear cells (PBMCs), taken when the disease was refractory, from a patient treated with antithyroid drugs. The receptor's source is a female donor with Graves disease.

The CDR3 sequence is CASSLIGSSYNEQFF. The CDR3 DNA follows: TGTGCCAGCAGTTTAATAGGGAGCTCCTACAATGAGCAGTTCTTC. J is TRBJ2-1 and V is TRBV27; TRBD2 is a possible D gene (5 bases). From germline, CDR1 is MNHEY and CDR2 SMNVEV (reference sequence). The length of the CDR3 is 15 residues. V shed 2 bases and J shed 0 bases, with 8 bases lying between them.